The present entry profiles one T cell receptor beta chain with its context. What it binds is not known. Method: immunoSEQ multiplex PCR; TCRdb's copy keeps in-frame clones and lacks some. The sample carries some 53,000 clones, 86% recorded once. CDR3 length: 14 residues. CDR1 is LNHNV and CDR2 is YYDKDF in the germline V gene (reference sequence). V shed 1 base and J shed 4 bases, with 8 bases lying between them. The sample originates from a study of T cells in localized non-small cell lung cancer. Study conclusions and caveats: Sequencing, confined to only one tumor region, leaves heterogeneity possible. Higher blood T cell density tracked longer overall survival.

This sequence was found in a male donor older than 55 with stage III squamous cell lung carcinoma. V and J are TRBV15 and TRBJ1-3, with TRBD1 as a possible D gene (5 bases). The specimen was peripheral blood, collected before any cancer treatment. CDR3 sequence reads: CATSRGDRGNTIYF. CDR3 in DNA: TGTGCCACCAGCAGAGGGGACCGCGGAAACACCATATATTTT.